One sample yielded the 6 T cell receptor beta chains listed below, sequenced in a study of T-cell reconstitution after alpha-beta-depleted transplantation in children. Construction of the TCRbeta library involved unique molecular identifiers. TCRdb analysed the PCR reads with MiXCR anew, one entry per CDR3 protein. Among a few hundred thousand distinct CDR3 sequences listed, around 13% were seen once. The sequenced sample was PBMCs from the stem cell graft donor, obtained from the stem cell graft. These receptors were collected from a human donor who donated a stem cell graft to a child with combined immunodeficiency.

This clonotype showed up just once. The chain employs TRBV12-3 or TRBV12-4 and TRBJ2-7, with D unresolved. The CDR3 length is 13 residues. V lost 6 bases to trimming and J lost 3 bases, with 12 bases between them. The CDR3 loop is CASRPGSRYEQYF. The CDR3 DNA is TGTGCCAGCAGGCCAGGATCCCGCTACGAGCAGTACTTC.

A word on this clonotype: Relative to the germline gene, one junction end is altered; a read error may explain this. CDR3 sequence (DNA): TGTGGCACCAGTGATTTACGGGGGGGCAAATACAATGAGCAGTTCTTC. The encoded protein is CGTSDLRGGKYNEQFF. The chain recombines TRBV24-1 with TRBJ2-1; TRBD2 aligns across 8 bases. The CDR3 length is 16 residues. Germline lookup yields CDR1 KGHDR and CDR2 SFDVKD.

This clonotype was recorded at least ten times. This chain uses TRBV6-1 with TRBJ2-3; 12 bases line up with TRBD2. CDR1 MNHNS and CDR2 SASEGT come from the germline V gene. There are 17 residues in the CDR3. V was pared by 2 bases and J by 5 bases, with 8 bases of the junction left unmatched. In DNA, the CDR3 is TGTGCCAGCAGTGAATTATCTAGCGGGAGGGCCAAAGATACGCAGTATTTT. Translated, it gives CASSELSSGRAKDTQYF.

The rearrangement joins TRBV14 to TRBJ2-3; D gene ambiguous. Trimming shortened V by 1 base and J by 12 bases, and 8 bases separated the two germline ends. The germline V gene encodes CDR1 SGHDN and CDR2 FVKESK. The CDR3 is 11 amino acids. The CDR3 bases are TGTGCCAGCAGCCAAGGAGACCGTCAGTATTTT. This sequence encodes CASSQGDRQYF.

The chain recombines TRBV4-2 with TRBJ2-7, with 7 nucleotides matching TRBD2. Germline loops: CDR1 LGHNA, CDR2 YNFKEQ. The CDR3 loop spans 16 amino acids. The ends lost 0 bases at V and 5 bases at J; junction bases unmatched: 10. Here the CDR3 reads CASSQDRGGRGHEQYF. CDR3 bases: TGTGCCAGCAGCCAAGATCGGGGCGGGAGAGGCCACGAGCAGTACTTC.

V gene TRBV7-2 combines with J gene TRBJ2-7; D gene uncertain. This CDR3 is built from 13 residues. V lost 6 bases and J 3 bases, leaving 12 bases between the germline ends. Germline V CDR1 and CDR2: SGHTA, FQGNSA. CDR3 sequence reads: CASSIFIGYEQYF. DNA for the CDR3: TGTGCCAGCAGTATTTTCATAGGCTACGAGCAGTACTTC.